Below, one T cell receptor (beta chain) is given with its context. Its antigen is still unknown. Constant-segment primers were used for 5'RACE, and the resulting TCR alpha and TCR beta cDNA libraries carried sample barcodes and UMIs. One entry per CDR3 protein, called by TCRdb with MiXCR from the 5' RACE reads. The table records 400,000 to 500,000 distinct CDR3 sequences, roughly 20% of them present only once. These data are taken from a study of T-cell memory formation after mild COVID-19. Overall study: Clustering of TCRs was largely donor specific. Points from the study as a whole: Memory sampled before infection contained some responding clones, suggesting cross-reactive memory joined.

Germline V gene lookup returns CDR1 MNHEY and CDR2 SVGAGI. The trim removed 2 bases at V and 10 bases at J, leaving 15 bases unmatched. This CDR3 region has 18 residues. The sample taken for sequencing was PBMCs or a T cell subset sorted from them (not recorded which). The chain employs TRBV6-5 and TRBJ1-6; 9 bases are shared with TRBD1. The sequence came from an adult woman who had mild COVID-19 (a few samples of this study predate the infection). Cell type and time point are not known. Written as DNA, the CDR3 is TGTGCCAGCAGTTACAAGGGGACAGGGCTTTCAGATTTGTCACCCCTCCACTTT. Translated, it gives CASSYKGTGLSDLSPLHF.